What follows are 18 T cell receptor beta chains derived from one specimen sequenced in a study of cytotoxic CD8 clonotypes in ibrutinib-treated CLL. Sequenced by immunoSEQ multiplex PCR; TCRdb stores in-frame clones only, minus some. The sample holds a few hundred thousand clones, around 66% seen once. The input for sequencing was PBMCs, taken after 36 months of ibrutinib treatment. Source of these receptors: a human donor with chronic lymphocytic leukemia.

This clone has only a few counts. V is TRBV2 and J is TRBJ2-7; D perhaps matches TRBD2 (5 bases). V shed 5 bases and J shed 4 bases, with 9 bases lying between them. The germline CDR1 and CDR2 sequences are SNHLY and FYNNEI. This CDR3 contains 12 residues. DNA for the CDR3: TGTGCCAGCAGTCGGGGAGTTTACGAGCAGTACTTC. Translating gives CASSRGVYEQYF.

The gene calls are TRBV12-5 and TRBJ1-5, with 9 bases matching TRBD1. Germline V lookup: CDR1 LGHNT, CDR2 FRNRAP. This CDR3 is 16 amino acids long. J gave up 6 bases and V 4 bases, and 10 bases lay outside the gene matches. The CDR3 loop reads CASGSTGTGPVQPQHF. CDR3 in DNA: TGTGCTAGTGGTTCCACCGGGACAGGGCCCGTTCAGCCCCAGCATTTT. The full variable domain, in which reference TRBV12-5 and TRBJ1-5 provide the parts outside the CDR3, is DARVTQTPRHKVTEMGQEVTMRCQPILGHNTVFWYRQTMMQGLELLAYFRNRAPLDDSGMPKDRFSAEMPDATLATLKIQPSEPRDSAVYFCASGSTGTGPVQPQHFGDGTRLSIL.

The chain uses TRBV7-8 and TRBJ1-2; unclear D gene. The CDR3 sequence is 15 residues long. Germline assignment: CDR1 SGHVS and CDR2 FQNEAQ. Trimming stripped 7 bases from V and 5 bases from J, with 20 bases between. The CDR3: CASTDGWSLQYGYTF. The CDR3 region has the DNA TGTGCCAGCACGGACGGCTGGTCCCTCCAATATGGCTACACCTTC.

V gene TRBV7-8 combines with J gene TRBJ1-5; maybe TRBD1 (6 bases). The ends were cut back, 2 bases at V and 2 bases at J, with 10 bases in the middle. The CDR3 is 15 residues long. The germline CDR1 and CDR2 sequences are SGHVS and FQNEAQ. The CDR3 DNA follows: TGTGCCAGCAGCTTAAACAGGGCGGGCAATCAGCCCCAGCATTTT. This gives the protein CASSLNRAGNQPQHF.

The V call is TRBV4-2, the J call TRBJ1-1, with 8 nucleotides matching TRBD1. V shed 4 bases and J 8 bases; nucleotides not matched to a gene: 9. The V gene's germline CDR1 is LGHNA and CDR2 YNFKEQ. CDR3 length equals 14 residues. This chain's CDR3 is CASSRRQGRVEAFF. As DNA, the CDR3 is TGTGCCAGCAGCCGCAGACAGGGGCGGGTAGAAGCTTTCTTT.

CDR3 sequence reads: CASSEYKGYEQYF. As DNA, the CDR3 is TGTGCCAGCAGTGAGTATAAAGGCTACGAGCAGTACTTC. The chain carries TRBV6-1 and TRBJ2-7, with D unresolved. This CDR3 region has 13 residues. Trimming took off 3 bases at V and 3 bases at J, with 9 bases between the two ends. The germline V gene has CDR1 MNHNS and CDR2 SASEGT.

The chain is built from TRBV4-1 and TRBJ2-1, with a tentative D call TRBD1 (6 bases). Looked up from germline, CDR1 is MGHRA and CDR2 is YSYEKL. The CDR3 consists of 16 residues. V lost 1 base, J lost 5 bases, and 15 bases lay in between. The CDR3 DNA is TGCGCCAGCAGCCAAGCAGGGGCTCCCAATCACAATGAGCAGTTCTTC. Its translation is CASSQAGAPNHNEQFF.

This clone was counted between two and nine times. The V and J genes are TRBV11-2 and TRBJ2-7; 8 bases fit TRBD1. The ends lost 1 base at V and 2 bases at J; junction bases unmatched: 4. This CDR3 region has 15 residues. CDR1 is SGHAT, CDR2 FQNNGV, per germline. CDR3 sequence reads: CASSLGWTGTYEQYF. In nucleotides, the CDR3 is TGTGCCAGCAGCTTAGGGTGGACAGGGACCTACGAGCAGTACTTC. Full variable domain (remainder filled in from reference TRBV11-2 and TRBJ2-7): EAGVAQSPRYKIIEKRQSVAFWCNPISGHATLYWYQQILGQGPKLLIQFQNNGVVDDSQLPKDRFSAERLKGVDSTLKIQPAKLEDSAVYLCASSLGWTGTYEQYFGPGTRLTVT.

CDR3 in DNA: TGTGCCAGCATGGCGAGCGGGGGGGAGGACGAGCAGTACTTC. This translates into CASMASGGEDEQYF. This chain links TRBV25-1 with TRBJ2-7, with 10 bases aligning to TRBD2. Germline-derived CDR1 and CDR2 are MGHDK and SYGVNS. This CDR3 has 14 residues. The J segment lost 5 bases and the V segment lost 7 bases, leaving 8 bases of the junction unmatched.

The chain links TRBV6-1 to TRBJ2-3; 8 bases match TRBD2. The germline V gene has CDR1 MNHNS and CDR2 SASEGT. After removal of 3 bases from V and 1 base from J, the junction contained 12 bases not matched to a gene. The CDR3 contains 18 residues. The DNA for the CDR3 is TGTGCCAGCAGTGACCAAGCCCCCTGGCGGGAGGGCACAGATACGCAGTATTTT. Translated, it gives CASSDQAPWREGTDTQYF.

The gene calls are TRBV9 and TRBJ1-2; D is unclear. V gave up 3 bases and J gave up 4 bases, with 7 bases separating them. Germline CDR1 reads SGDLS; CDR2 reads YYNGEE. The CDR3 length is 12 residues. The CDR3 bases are TGTGCCAGCAGCGGCAACAGCTATGGCTACACCTTC. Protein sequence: CASSGNSYGYTF.

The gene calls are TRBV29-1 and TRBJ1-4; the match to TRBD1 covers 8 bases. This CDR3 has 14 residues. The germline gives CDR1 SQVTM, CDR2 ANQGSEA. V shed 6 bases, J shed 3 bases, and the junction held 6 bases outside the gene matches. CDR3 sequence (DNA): TGCAGCGTGGCACAGGGGGGACCTAATGAAAAACTGTTTTTT. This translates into CSVAQGGPNEKLFF.

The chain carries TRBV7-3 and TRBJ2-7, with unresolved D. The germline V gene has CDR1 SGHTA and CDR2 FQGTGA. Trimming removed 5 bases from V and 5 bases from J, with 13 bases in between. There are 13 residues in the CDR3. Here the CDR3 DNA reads TGTGCCAGCAGCCCCTCTCCGGACCACGAGCAGTACTTC. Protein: CASSPSPDHEQYF.

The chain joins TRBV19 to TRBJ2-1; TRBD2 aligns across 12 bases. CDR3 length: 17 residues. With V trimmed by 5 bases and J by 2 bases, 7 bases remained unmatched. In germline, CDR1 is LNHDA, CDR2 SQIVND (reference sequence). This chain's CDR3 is CASSQTSGSSTYNEQFF. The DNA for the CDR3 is TGTGCCAGTAGTCAGACTAGCGGGAGCTCCACCTACAATGAGCAGTTCTTC.

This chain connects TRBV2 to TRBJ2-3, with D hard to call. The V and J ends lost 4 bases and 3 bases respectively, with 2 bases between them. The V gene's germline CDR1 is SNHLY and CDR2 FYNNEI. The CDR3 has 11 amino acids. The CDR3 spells CASSATDTQYF. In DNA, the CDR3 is TGTGCCAGCAGTGCGACAGATACGCAGTATTTT.

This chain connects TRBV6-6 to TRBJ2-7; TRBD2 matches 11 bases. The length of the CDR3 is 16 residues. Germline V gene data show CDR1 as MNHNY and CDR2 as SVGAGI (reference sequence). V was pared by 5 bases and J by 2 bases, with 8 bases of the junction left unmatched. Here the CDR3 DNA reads TGTGCCAGCAGTCCCTATAGCGGGGGGGCCCCCTACGAGCAGTACTTC. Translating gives CASSPYSGGAPYEQYF.

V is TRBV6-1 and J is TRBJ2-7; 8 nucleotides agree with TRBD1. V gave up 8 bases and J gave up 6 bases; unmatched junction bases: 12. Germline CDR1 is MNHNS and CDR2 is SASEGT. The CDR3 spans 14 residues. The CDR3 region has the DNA TGTGCCAGCCCCGCGGACAGGGATGGGAGCGAGCAGTACTTC. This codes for CASPADRDGSEQYF.

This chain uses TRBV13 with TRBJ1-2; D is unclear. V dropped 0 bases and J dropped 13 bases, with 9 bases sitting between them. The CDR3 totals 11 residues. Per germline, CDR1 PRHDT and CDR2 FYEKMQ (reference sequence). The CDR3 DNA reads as TGTGCCAGCAGCTTAGGCTGGGAATGCACCTTC. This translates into CASSLGWECTF.